The 10 T cell receptor beta chains given below trace back to one sample, sequenced in a study of OX40 agonist ivuxolimab in advanced cancers. The table came from immunoSEQ multiplex PCR; TCRdb's copy has only in-frame clones and leaves some out. Among about 71,000 clones listed, roughly 86% were seen once. Sequencing used CD4+ or CD8+ T cells sorted from blood, obtained in a trial of the OX40 agonist ivuxolimab. These receptors originate from an adult with an advanced solid tumor such as melanoma, head and neck, liver or kidney cancer.

This rearrangement joins TRBV28 to TRBJ1-2, with 7 bases matching TRBD1. V was clipped by 11 bases and J by 5 bases; unmatched bases: 5. Germline-derived CDR1 and CDR2 are MDHEN and SYDVKM. The CDR3 runs 11 residues. This chain's CDR3 is CALGQPYGYTF. As DNA, the CDR3 is TGTGCCCTGGGACAGCCGTATGGCTACACCTTC.

The V call is TRBV5-1, the J call TRBJ1-1; D unclear. V lost 4 bases, J lost 0 bases, and 10 bases lay in between. Germline assignment: CDR1 SGHRS and CDR2 YFSETQ. The CDR3 spans 14 residues. As DNA, the CDR3 is TGCGCCAGCAGCGATTACATCATGAACACTGAAGCTTTCTTT. Translated, it gives CASSDYIMNTEAFF.

The chain is built from TRBV28 and TRBJ1-2, with 7 bases that match TRBD1. Germline lookup yields CDR1 MDHEN and CDR2 SYDVKM. J was trimmed by 6 bases and V by 5 bases; bases with no gene match: 12. The CDR3 runs 15 residues. The CDR3 is CASSPLLGGGHGYTF. The CDR3 DNA reads as TGTGCCAGCAGTCCCCTCCTGGGAGGGGGCCATGGCTACACCTTC.

The V and J genes are TRBV5-1 and TRBJ2-1; 8 bases fit TRBD2. This CDR3 has 14 residues. The junction had 3 bases not matched to a gene; V was cut back by 0 bases and J by 7 bases. Per the germline V gene, CDR1 is SGHRS and CDR2 is YFSETQ. CDR3 in amino acids: CASSLGPGGNEQFF. The CDR3 DNA sequence: TGCGCCAGCAGCTTGGGGCCGGGAGGGAATGAGCAGTTCTTC.

The rearrangement uses TRBV6-5 and TRBJ1-1; D gene uncertain. V shed 6 bases and J shed 4 bases, with 15 bases lying between them. CDR3 length: 14 amino acids. CDR1 is MNHEY and CDR2 is SVGAGI in the germline V gene. The CDR3 DNA sequence: TGTGCCAGCAGGCCGGACGGCCAGACCACTGAAGCTTTCTTT. Translated, it gives CASRPDGQTTEAFF.

The genes are TRBV6-5 and TRBJ1-1; TRBD1 aligns across 7 bases. The germline V gene has CDR1 MNHEY and CDR2 SVGAGI. CDR3 length: 14 amino acids. The V and J ends lost 6 bases and 4 bases, in that order; junction bases with no gene match: 8. The CDR3 bases are TGTGCCAGCAGCTCTCCGACAGGGACCACTGAAGCTTTCTTT. Protein: CASSSPTGTTEAFF.

The chain is built from TRBV6-5 and TRBJ1-2, with D maybe TRBD1 (5 bases). Germline V lookup: CDR1 MNHEY, CDR2 SVGAGI. V was pared by 8 bases and J by 7 bases, with 20 bases between. The CDR3 consists of 14 residues. CDR3 nucleotides: TGTGCCAGCGGGGGAGGGCAGGGTCTTCGTGGCTACACCTTC. Amino acids: CASGGGQGLRGYTF.

The gene calls are TRBV9 and TRBJ2-2; D could derive from TRBD1 or TRBD2 (5 bases each). Trimming took off 5 bases at V and 4 bases at J, with 15 bases between the two ends. Looked up from germline, CDR1 is SGDLS and CDR2 is YYNGEE. This CDR3 is built from 15 residues. CDR3 residues: CASRGQASGTGELFF. DNA for the CDR3: TGTGCCAGCAGGGGGCAGGCCAGCGGCACCGGGGAGCTGTTTTTT.

The CDR3 loop reads CASSLRQNTGELFF. The CDR3 DNA follows: TGTGCCAGCAGCTTGAGACAGAACACCGGGGAGCTGTTTTTT. This chain uses TRBV5-5 with TRBJ2-2; D gene ambiguous. The CDR3 extends over 14 amino acids. From germline, CDR1 is SGHKS and CDR2 YYEKEE (reference sequence). The V end was cut by 1 base, the J end by 1 base, with 5 bases between.

This clone has just a few counts. This sequence joins TRBV28 and TRBJ1-2, with D uncertain. Per the germline V gene, CDR1 is MDHEN and CDR2 is SYDVKM. CDR3 length: 15 amino acids. V lost 4 bases to trimming and J lost 2 bases, with 14 bases between them. The CDR3, as DNA: TGTGCCAGCAGTTATAGATACAGAGTCAACTATGGCTACACCTTC. Protein: CASSYRYRVNYGYTF.